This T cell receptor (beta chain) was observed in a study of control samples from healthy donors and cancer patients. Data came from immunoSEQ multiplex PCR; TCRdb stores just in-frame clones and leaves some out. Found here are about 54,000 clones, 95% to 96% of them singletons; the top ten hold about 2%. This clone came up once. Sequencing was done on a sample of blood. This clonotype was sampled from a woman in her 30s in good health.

The CDR3 reads CASSLGIIKSADTQYF. The CDR3 coding sequence is TGTGCCAGCAGTTTGGGGATTATTAAGTCGGCAGATACGCAGTATTTT. V usage is TRBV28 and J usage is TRBJ2-3; D unresolved. The length of the CDR3 is 16 residues. The germline V gene has CDR1 MDHEN and CDR2 SYDVKM. Trimming stripped 3 bases from V and 4 bases from J, with 17 bases between.